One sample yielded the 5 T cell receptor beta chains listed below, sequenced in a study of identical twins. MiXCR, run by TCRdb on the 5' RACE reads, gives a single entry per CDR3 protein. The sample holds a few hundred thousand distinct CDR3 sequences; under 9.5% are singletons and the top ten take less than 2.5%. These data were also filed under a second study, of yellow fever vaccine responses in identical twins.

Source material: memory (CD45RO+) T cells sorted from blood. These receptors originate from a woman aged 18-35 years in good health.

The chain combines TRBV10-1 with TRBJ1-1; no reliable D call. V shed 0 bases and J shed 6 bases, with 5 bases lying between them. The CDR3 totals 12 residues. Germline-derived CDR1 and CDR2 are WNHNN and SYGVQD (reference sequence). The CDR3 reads CASSESFSEAFF. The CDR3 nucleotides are TGCGCCAGCAGTGAGTCTTTCTCTGAAGCTTTCTTT.

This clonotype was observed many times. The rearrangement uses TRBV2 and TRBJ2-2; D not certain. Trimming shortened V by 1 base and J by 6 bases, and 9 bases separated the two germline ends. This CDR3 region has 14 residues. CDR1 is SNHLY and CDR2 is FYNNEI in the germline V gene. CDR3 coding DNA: TGTGCCAGCAGTGAAGTAGAGTTCTCCGGGGAGCTGTTTTTT. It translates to CASSEVEFSGELFF.

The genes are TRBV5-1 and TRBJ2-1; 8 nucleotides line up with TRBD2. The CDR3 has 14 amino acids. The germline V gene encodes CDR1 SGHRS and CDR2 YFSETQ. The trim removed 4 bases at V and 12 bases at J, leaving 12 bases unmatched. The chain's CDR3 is CASSPGLGGLGQFF. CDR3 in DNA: TGCGCCAGCAGCCCGGGACTAGGGGGACTTGGGCAGTTCTTC.

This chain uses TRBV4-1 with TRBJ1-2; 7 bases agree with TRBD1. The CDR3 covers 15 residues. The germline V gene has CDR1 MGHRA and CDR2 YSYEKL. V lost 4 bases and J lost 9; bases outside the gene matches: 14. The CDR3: CASSPEDRVWDSYTF. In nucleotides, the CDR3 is TGCGCCAGCAGCCCCGAAGACAGGGTTTGGGATAGCTACACCTTC.

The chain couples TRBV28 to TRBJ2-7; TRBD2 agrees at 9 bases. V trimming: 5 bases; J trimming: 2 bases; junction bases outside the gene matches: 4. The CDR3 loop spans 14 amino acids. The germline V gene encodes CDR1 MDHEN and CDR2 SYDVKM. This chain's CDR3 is CASSQLAGAYEQYF. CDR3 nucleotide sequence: TGTGCCAGCAGTCAACTAGCGGGTGCCTACGAGCAGTACTTC.